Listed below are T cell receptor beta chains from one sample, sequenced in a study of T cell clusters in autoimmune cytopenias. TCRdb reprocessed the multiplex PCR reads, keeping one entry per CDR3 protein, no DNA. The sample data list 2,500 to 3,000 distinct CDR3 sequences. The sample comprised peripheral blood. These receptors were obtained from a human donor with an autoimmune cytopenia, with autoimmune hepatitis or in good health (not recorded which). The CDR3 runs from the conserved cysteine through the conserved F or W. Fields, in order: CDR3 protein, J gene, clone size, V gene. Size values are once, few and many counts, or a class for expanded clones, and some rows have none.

CDR3 protein: CASSLARTSGSGQETQYF
J gene: TRBJ2-5
clone size: NA
V gene: TRBV5-1

CDR3 protein: CSVGASGQETQYF
J gene: TRBJ2-5
clone size: medium-sized
V gene: TRBV20-1

CDR3 protein: CASNPPGGSDTGELFF
J gene: TRBJ2-2
clone size: NA
V gene: TRBV28

CDR3 protein: CASTSRLRTDTQYF
J gene: TRBJ2-3
clone size: medium-sized
V gene: TRBV6-1

CDR3 protein: CAWTQRGADTQYF
J gene: TRBJ2-3
clone size: medium-sized
V gene: TRBV30

CDR3 protein: CASSSPVGGRRETQYF
J gene: TRBJ2-5
clone size: NA
V gene: TRBV5-6

CDR3 protein: CASSLAQVEQYF
J gene: TRBJ2-7
clone size: medium-sized
V gene: TRBV11-2

CDR3 protein: CASSYSDPNTEAFF
J gene: TRBJ1-1
clone size: medium-sized
V gene: TRBV6-5

CDR3 protein: CASQDPRIRTGELFF
J gene: TRBJ2-2
clone size: medium-sized
V gene: TRBV19

CDR3 protein: CASSSLGQLNYGYTF
J gene: TRBJ1-2
clone size: medium-sized
V gene: TRBV12-3/TRBV12-4

CDR3 protein: CASIIAGGSTDTQYF
J gene: TRBJ2-3
clone size: NA
V gene: TRBV6-5

CDR3 protein: CSVEVASGGWETQYF
J gene: TRBJ2-5
clone size: medium-sized
V gene: TRBV29-1

CDR3 protein: CASSQDQVGADTQYF
J gene: TRBJ2-3
clone size: NA
V gene: TRBV5-4

CDR3 protein: CASSHGGELFF
J gene: TRBJ2-2
clone size: NA
V gene: TRBV14

CDR3 protein: CASSLDSSGRANEQFF
J gene: TRBJ2-1
clone size: NA
V gene: TRBV12-3/TRBV12-4

CDR3 protein: CASSLAKAPGQYF
J gene: TRBJ2-7
clone size: medium-sized
V gene: TRBV5-4

CDR3 protein: CASSLGPHYEQYF
J gene: TRBJ2-7
clone size: NA
V gene: TRBV4-1

CDR3 protein: CASSIKTSGGADTQYF
J gene: TRBJ2-3
clone size: NA
V gene: TRBV19

CDR3 protein: CAIMAVIAGGPSEQYF
J gene: TRBJ2-1
clone size: NA
V gene: TRBV6-5

CDR3 protein: CASSPSERASTDTQYF
J gene: TRBJ2-3
clone size: NA
V gene: TRBV18

CDR3 protein: CASSYSGDRQETQYF
J gene: TRBJ2-5
clone size: medium-sized
V gene: TRBV6-5

CDR3 protein: CASSLGTGSYAHTQYF
J gene: TRBJ2-3
clone size: NA
V gene: TRBV28